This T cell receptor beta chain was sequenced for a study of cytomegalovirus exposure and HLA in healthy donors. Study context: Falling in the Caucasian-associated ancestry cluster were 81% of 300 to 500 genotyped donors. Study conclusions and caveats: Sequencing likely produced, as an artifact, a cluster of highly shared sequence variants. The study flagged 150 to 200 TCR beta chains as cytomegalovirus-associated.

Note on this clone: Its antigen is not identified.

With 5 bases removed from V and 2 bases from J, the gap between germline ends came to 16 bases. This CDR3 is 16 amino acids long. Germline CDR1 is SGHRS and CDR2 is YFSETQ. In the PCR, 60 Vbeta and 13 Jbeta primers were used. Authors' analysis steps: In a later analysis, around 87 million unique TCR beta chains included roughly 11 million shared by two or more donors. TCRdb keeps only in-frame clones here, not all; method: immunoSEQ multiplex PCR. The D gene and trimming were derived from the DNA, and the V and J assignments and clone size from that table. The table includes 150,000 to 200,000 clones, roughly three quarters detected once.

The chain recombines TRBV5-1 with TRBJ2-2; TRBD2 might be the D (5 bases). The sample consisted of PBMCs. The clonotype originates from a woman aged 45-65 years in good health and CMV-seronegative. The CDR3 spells CASRVYKGENTGELFF. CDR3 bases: TGCGCCAGCAGGGTTTACAAGGGAGAAAACACCGGGGAGCTGTTTTTT.